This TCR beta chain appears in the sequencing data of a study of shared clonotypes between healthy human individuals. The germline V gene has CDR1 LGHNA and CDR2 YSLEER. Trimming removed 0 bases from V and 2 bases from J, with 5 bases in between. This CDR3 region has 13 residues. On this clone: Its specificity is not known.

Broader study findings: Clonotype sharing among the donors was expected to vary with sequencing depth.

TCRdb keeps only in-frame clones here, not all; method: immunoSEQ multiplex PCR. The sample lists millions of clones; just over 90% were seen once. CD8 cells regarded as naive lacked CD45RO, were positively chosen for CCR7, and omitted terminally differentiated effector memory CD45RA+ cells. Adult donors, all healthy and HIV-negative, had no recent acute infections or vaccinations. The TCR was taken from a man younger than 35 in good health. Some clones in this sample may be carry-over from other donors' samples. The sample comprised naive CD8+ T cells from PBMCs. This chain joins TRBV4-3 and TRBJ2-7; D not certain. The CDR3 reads CASSQDNTYEQYF. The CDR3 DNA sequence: TGCGCCAGCAGCCAAGATAACACCTACGAGCAGTACTTC.